This T cell receptor beta chain was documented in a study of shared clonotypes between healthy human individuals. Looking at the study overall: Researchers assigned three CD4 naive, three CD4 memory, two CD8 naive and one CD8 memory plate to each donor.

Data came from immunoSEQ multiplex PCR; TCRdb stores just in-frame clones and leaves some out. The sample carries about 2.1 million clones, 85% to 95% recorded once. Comment on this clone: As yet, its antigen is unknown.

Positively selected for CCR7, the CD45RO-negative cells used as naive CD8 cells excluded terminally differentiated effector memory CD45RA+ cells. Overall study results and limits: Estimated richness values were generally larger in naive subsets than in memory subsets. Limitation of the genetic and exposure-history diversity represented came from the few donors. Depth of sequencing was expected to influence donor clonotype sharing.

Per germline, CDR1 MNHEY and CDR2 SMNVEV (reference sequence). The CDR3 covers 13 residues. Trimming cost V 5 bases and J 9 bases, with 14 bases left between them. Sequencing was performed on naive CD8+ T cells from PBMCs. The sequence came from a man aged 18 to 30 in good health. Some clones in this sample may be carry-over from other donors' samples. The chain has TRBV27 and TRBJ2-1; weak D call: TRBD1 (6 bases). CDR3 amino acids: CASSQTRGPEQFF. Written as DNA, the CDR3 is TGTGCCAGCAGTCAAACCAGGGGCCCTGAGCAGTTCTTC.